This entry lists 8 T cell receptor beta chains sequenced from one sample in a study of T cells after yellow fever vaccination. TCRdb used MiXCR to reprocess the 5' RACE reads, holding one entry per CDR3 protein. Altogether about 320,000 distinct CDR3 sequences are present, roughly 10% being singletons, with the ten largest covering approximately 3.3%. Material: CD4+ T cells sorted from PBMCs, obtained 45 days after the yellow fever booster vaccination. These receptors were taken from a man aged 18 to 29 who received the YFV17D yellow fever vaccine.

The V and J genes are TRBV6-6 and TRBJ2-3, with 14 positions matching TRBD2. The V and J ends lost 2 bases and 3 bases, in that order; junction bases with no gene match: 4. The V gene's germline CDR1 is MNHNY and CDR2 SVGAGI (reference sequence). The CDR3 totals 17 residues. The CDR3 DNA follows: TGTGCCAGCAGTTACCCGACTAGCGGGGGGGCTACAGATACGCAGTATTTT. As protein: CASSYPTSGGATDTQYF.

As for this clonotype: One end of the junction does not line up with germline, which may come from a read error. V is TRBV29-1 and J is TRBJ1-2; D might be TRBD1 (6 bases). The CDR3 is 12 amino acids. CDR1 and CDR2 from the germline V gene are SQVTM and ANQGSEA. The CDR3 DNA sequence: TGCAGCGTGGAAGGGGGGTCGGGTGGCTACACCTTC. This gives the protein CSVEGGSGGYTF.

The CDR3 DNA is TGCGCCAGCAGCCAATTGTACGGGGAGCTGTTTTTT. Translated, it gives CASSQLYGELFF. The chain carries TRBV4-1 and TRBJ2-2; D is unclear. The CDR3 is 12 amino acids. V was cut by 2 bases and J by 7 bases, with 5 bases left in between. CDR1 and CDR2 (germline): MGHRA, YSYEKL.

This clonotype was picked up a small number of times. The CDR3 nucleotides are TGCAGTGCAACTCCGATTGCGGGGCCCGGAGGGTACTACGAGCAGTACTTC. This codes for CSATPIAGPGGYYEQYF. The rearrangement joins TRBV20-1 to TRBJ2-7; D possibly corresponds to TRBD2 (6 bases). V lost 6 bases to trimming and J lost 3 bases, with 27 bases between them. The CDR3 contains 17 residues. Germline CDR1 reads DFQATT; CDR2 reads SNEGSKA (reference sequence).

This clonotype was counted only a few times. The chain carries TRBV2 and TRBJ2-7; TRBD2 might be the D (5 bases). Per the germline V gene, CDR1 is SNHLY and CDR2 is FYNNEI. Between the trimmed V and J ends, which lost 6 bases and 5 bases, there was a span of 11 bases. This CDR3 is 12 amino acids long. The CDR3, as DNA: TGTGCCAGCAGGGAGAACGGGGACGAGCAGTACTTC. The encoded protein is CASRENGDEQYF. The complete variable domain, with remaining parts taken from reference TRBV2 and TRBJ2-7, reads EPEVTQTPSHQVTQMGQEVILRCVPISNHLYFYWYRQILGQKVEFLVSFYNNEISEKSEIFDDQFSVERPDGSNFTLKIRSTKLEDSAMYFCASRENGDEQYFGPGTRLTVT.

J is TRBJ1-5 and V is TRBV4-1; possibly TRBD1 for D (5 bases). The CDR3 is made up of 15 amino acids. Trimming took 1 base from V and 5 from J, leaving 12 bases between them. Germline V lookup: CDR1 MGHRA, CDR2 YSYEKL. In nucleotides, the CDR3 is TGCGCCAGCAGCCAAGTGGTAGGGGATCATCAGCCCCAGCATTTT. This gives the protein CASSQVVGDHQPQHF.

The sample holds a few counts of this clonotype. V is TRBV5-5 and J is TRBJ2-7; tentative D call: TRBD2 (6 bases). The CDR3 loop spans 14 amino acids. V lost 4 bases and J lost 6, with 17 bases in between. Germline V gene lookup returns CDR1 SGHKS and CDR2 YYEKEE (reference sequence). The CDR3 coding sequence is TGTGCCAGCAGCCCATTGGGGGGATACACCGAGCAGTACTTC. It translates to CASSPLGGYTEQYF. The full variable domain, in which reference TRBV5-5 and TRBJ2-7 provide the parts outside the CDR3, is DAGVTQSPTHLIKTRGQQVTLRCSPISGHKSVSWYQQVLGQGPQFIFQYYEKEERGRGNFPDRFSARQFPNYSSELNVNALLLGDSALYLCASSPLGGYTEQYFGPGTRLTVT.

This clonotype has at least ten counts. The chain has TRBV7-9 and TRBJ1-4; the D gene is possibly TRBD1 (5 bases). In germline, CDR1 is SEHNR, CDR2 FQNEAQ (reference sequence). Trimming stripped 3 bases from V and 2 bases from J, with 13 bases between. CDR3 length equals 16 residues. CDR3 sequence (DNA): TGTGCCAGCAGCTTCGGTGGTTCAGGGACTAATGAAAAACTGTTTTTT. Translation: CASSFGGSGTNEKLFF.